This T cell receptor beta chain was retrieved from a study of cytomegalovirus exposure and HLA in healthy donors. At collection, donors were nominally healthy, but unrecorded immune exposures were probable. CDR1 is MNHEY and CDR2 is SVGAGI in the germline V gene. V lost 4 bases to trimming and J lost 2 bases; unmatched junction nucleotides: 10. The CDR3 runs 16 residues. As for this clone: Its antigen is not identified.

13 Jbeta primers and 60 Vbeta primers were used for the PCR. Data came from immunoSEQ multiplex PCR; TCRdb stores just in-frame clones and leaves some out. Of about 140,000 clones listed, approximately 80% are singletons. Study-level points and caveats: Analysis performed later found approximately 17,000 TCR beta sequences associated with HLA alleles at 0.05 false discovery rate. There were reportedly fewer N-insertions in an Asian-associated ancestry cluster than the roughly 670-donor mean, in a later analysis. There were about 160 TCR beta chains listed as cytomegalovirus-associated.

The receptor comes from a woman aged 50 to 65 in good health and CMV-seropositive. J is TRBJ2-7 and V is TRBV6-5, with 8 bases lining up with TRBD2. Sequenced: PBMCs. CDR3 nucleotide sequence: TGTGCCAGCAGTTCACCCTTACTAGCGGAACCCTACGAGCAGTACTTC. As protein: CASSSPLLAEPYEQYF.